This is a list of T cell receptor beta chains from one sample in a study of cytotoxic CD8 clonotypes in ibrutinib-treated CLL. Assay: immunoSEQ multiplex PCR; the TCRdb copy retains only in-frame clones and omits some. The sample lists roughly 51,000 clones; about half were seen once. The sample was PBMCs, taken after 12 months of ibrutinib treatment. The source is a human donor with chronic lymphocytic leukemia. The CDR3 runs from the conserved cysteine through the conserved F or W. D genes are given only for firm matches. For some rows the clone size is stated as once, few or many, or as a class when expanded; others skip it.

J,size,D,V,DNA,CDR3
TRBJ2-2,.,TRBD2,TRBV2,TGTGCCAGCAGTGAGAGGACTAGCGGGACCGGGGAGCTGTTTTTT,CASSERTSGTGELFF
TRBJ2-1,.,TRBD2,TRBV29-1,TGCAGCGTTCGGGATAGCGGGGGATCACGGGTAGAGCAGTTCTTC,CSVRDSGGSRVEQFF
TRBJ2-3,few,TRBD1,TRBV18,TGTGCCAGCTCACCGCCCGGGACAGGGGGCACAGATACGCAGTATTTT,CASSPPGTGGTDTQYF
TRBJ2-1,.,TRBD2,TRBV18,TGTGCCAGCTCACCACCTCGGGGAGGGCGGGAGAGCAATGAGCAGTTCTTC,CASSPPRGGRESNEQFF
TRBJ1-5,.,.,TRBV5-1,TGCGCCAGCAGCGTCGGGGGGCATAGCAATCAGCCCCAGCATTTT,CASSVGGHSNQPQHF
TRBJ2-7,.,TRBD1,TRBV9,TGTGCCAGCAGCGTCCGGGACAGCTCCTACGAGCAGTACTTC,CASSVRDSSYEQYF
TRBJ2-7,.,TRBD2,TRBV28,TGTGCCAGCAGTTTGGCTAGCGGGAGATTCCCGGATGGGTTC,CASSLASGRFPDGF
TRBJ2-5,.,.,TRBV11-2,TGTGCCAGCAGCCTAGAGGCTGAAGGCAAGACCCAGTACTTC,CASSLEAEGKTQYF
TRBJ2-7,.,.,TRBV5-1,TGCGCCAGCAGCTTCCAGGGGAGTAACGCGGTGCAGTACTTC,CASSFQGSNAVQYF
TRBJ2-7,few,.,TRBV6-6,TGTGCCAGCAGTTACTCCGGGGGCCACGAGCAGTACTTC,CASSYSGGHEQYF
TRBJ2-1,.,.,TRBV19,TGTGGGGCGAGCTCCTACAATGAGCAGTTCTTC,CGASSYNEQFF
TRBJ2-4,few,.,TRBV5-1,TGCGCCAGCAGCTTGGACATAGGAAACATTCAGTACTTC,CASSLDIGNIQYF
TRBJ1-1,.,.,TRBV30,TGTGCCTGGAGTGTAACGCCGGGGACCAACACTGAAGCTTTCTTT,CAWSVTPGTNTEAFF
TRBJ2-3,.,TRBD1,TRBV15,TGTGCCACCAGCAGAGGCCGGGACAGGGGCACAGATACGCAGTATTTT,CATSRGRDRGTDTQYF
TRBJ2-7,few,.,TRBV29-1,TGCAGCGTTGAAGATCTGGGCTACGAGCAGTACTTC,CSVEDLGYEQYF
TRBJ2-1,.,.,TRBV7-9,TGTGCCAGCAGCTTGTGGTTTGGGGCTTCGGGCTACAATGAGCAGTTCTTC,CASSLWFGASGYNEQFF
TRBJ1-1,.,.,TRBV15,TGTGCCACCAGCAGAGACGAGATGAACACTGAAGCTTTCTTT,CATSRDEMNTEAFF
TRBJ2-7,.,.,TRBV28,TGTGCCAGCAGAAGGGCCGGACGGTCCTACGAGCAGTACTTC,CASRRAGRSYEQYF
TRBJ2-1,few,TRBD2,TRBV9,TGTGCCAGCAGCAACATAGCGGGAGGCAATGAGCAGTTCTTC,CASSNIAGGNEQFF
TRBJ2-1,once,TRBD1,TRBV7-2,TGTGCCAGCAGCTCAGACAGGGGATCCTACAATGAGCAGTTCTTC,CASSSDRGSYNEQFF
TRBJ2-7,.,.,TRBV6-1,TGTGCCAGCAGTGAATTGGGGTCGACTCCCGAGCAGTACTTC,CASSELGSTPEQYF
TRBJ1-2,.,TRBD1,TRBV7-2,TGTGCCAGCAGCGGAAGCCCGGACAGGGCCTATGGCTACACCTTC,CASSGSPDRAYGYTF
TRBJ2-1,.,TRBD2,TRBV29-1,TGCAGCGTCCCGACTAGCGGGAGGGCCAATTTTAATGAGCAGTTCTTC,CSVPTSGRANFNEQFF
TRBJ1-1,few,.,TRBV6-1,TGTGCCAGCAGTGAAGCGGGATCGGACACTGAAGCTTTCTTT,CASSEAGSDTEAFF
TRBJ2-2,many,TRBD2,TRBV14,TGTGCCAGCAGCCAAGTTGGCGGGAGTGGGACCGGGGAGCTGTTTTTT,CASSQVGGSGTGELFF
TRBJ2-3,.,.,TRBV27,TGTGCCAGCAGTTTATCCCCAGTCGTGGATACGCAGTATTTT,CASSLSPVVDTQYF
TRBJ2-7,.,TRBD1,TRBV18,TGTGCCAGCTCACCGCCCGGGACAGGGTTAGACCACGAGCAGTACTTC,CASSPPGTGLDHEQYF
TRBJ1-1,.,.,TRBV4-1,TGCGCCAGCAGCCAAGCGGGTACGGGGGCGGGAACTGAAGCTTTCTTT,CASSQAGTGAGTEAFF